This record covers a single T cell receptor beta chain. Assay: immunoSEQ multiplex PCR; the TCRdb copy retains only in-frame clones and omits some. Here the sample spans about 48,000 clones, less than 90% being singletons. The data belong to a study of radiotherapy plus CTLA-4 blockade in lung cancer. The sequence came from a human donor with non-small cell lung cancer that progressed on radiotherapy plus ipilimumab. Some clones in this sample may be carry-over from other donors' samples. Specimen: peripheral blood, collected from a patient treated with radiotherapy plus ipilimumab.

CDR3 amino acids: CASSNSANTGELFF. As DNA, the CDR3 is TGTGCCAGTAGTAATAGTGCGAACACCGGGGAGCTGTTTTTT. This sequence joins TRBV19 and TRBJ2-2, with D uncertain. This CDR3 spans 14 amino acids. The V end lost 4 bases, the J end lost 0 bases, and 6 bases lay between the germline ends. Germline lookup yields CDR1 LNHDA and CDR2 SQIVND (reference sequence).